The entry below describes one TCR beta chain. The data derive from a study of blood T cell repertoires in COVID-19. Study-wide background: Samples taken during acute and convalescent COVID-19 were collected in the United States, Italy and Spain. T cells, B-cell-depleted T cells, or PBMCs provided the cDNA or gDNA that served as material.

In the authors' methods: Amplification of reference gene primers was used by the study to estimate nucleated cell counts. Assay used: immunoSEQ multiplex PCR; TCRdb lists only in-frame clones, some missing. The V and J calls and clone size are taken from that table; D and trimming were inferred from the DNA. The table includes 50,000 to 55,000 clones, 85% to 90% detected once. The sequenced material came from peripheral blood. The receptor's source is a man in his 60s with acute or convalescent COVID-19.

The CDR3 loop reads CASSPPLGGQLYSGNTIYF. In DNA form, the CDR3 reads TGTGCCAGCTCACCCCCTCTAGGGGGCCAACTATACTCTGGAAACACCATATATTTT. The rearrangement links TRBV18 to TRBJ1-3; 7 bases align to TRBD1. V lost 3 bases and J lost 0; bases outside the gene matches: 14. In germline, CDR1 is KGHSH, CDR2 LQKENI. The CDR3 totals 19 residues.